The rows below give T cell receptor beta chains drawn from one sample of a study of persistence of HIV-infected CD4 T cells. No antigen has been assigned to these receptors. Sequenced by immunoSEQ multiplex PCR; TCRdb stores in-frame clones only, minus some. The profile shows 40,000 to 45,000 clones, roughly 90% of them singletons. Sequences were derived from CD4+ T cells sorted from PBMCs after roughly 18-hour stimulation, sampled from a patient who received antiretroviral therapy. The source is an adult man with HIV who was CMV-seropositive. Both conserved end residues are part of each CDR3. Fields, in order: V gene, clone size, J gene, D gene, CDR3 DNA, CDR3 protein. D genes are given only for firm matches. Some rows have no size entry. The others give once, few or many, or a class for an expanded clone.

>TRBV5-4|.|TRBJ1-6|.
TGTGCCAGCAGCTTGGTTGGGGTTAGTTCACCCCTCCACTTT
CASSLVGVSSPLHF
>TRBV3-1/TRBV3-2|once|TRBJ2-6|.
TGTGCCAGCAGCCAAGCGCCAACTGGGGCCAACGTCCTGACTTTC
CASSQAPTGANVLTF
>TRBV19|once|TRBJ2-1|TRBD1
TGTGCCAGTAGTCCAGGGGGCTTCTCCTACAATGAGCAGTTCTTC
CASSPGGFSYNEQFF
>TRBV6-2/TRBV6-3|.|TRBJ1-1|.
TGTGCCAGCAGTTACATGCAGAACACTGAAGCTTTCTTT
CASSYMQNTEAFF
>TRBV18|once|TRBJ2-7|.
TGTGCCAGCTCACCGGGACACCCAGAACTCTACGAGCAGTACTTC
CASSPGHPELYEQYF
>TRBV9|.|TRBJ2-6|.
TGTGCCAGCAGCGCCCCCGGCTCTGGGGCCAACGTCCTGACTTTC
CASSAPGSGANVLTF
>TRBV30|.|TRBJ2-1|.
TGTGCCACAACTGGGCTGGTAGATGAGCAGTTCTTC
CATTGLVDEQFF
>TRBV2|.|TRBJ1-6|.
TGTGCCAGCAGTGTAGGGGACTCCTATAATTCACCCCTCCACTTT
CASSVGDSYNSPLHF
>TRBV3-1/TRBV3-2|.|TRBJ1-1|.
TGTGCCAGCAGCCAAGATTTCATGGCCGGCACTGAAGCTTTCTTT
CASSQDFMAGTEAFF
>TRBV28|.|TRBJ1-2|TRBD1
TGTGCCAGCAGTTCCCCGGACAGGCCCTATGGCTACACCTTC
CASSSPDRPYGYTF
>TRBV5-1|.|TRBJ2-2|.
TGCGCCAGCAGCTTTGGAAGGGACGCGGGGGAGCTGTTTTTT
CASSFGRDAGELFF
>TRBV12-5|few|TRBJ2-2|TRBD1
TGTGCTAGTGGTTTATACCCGGGACAGGGCTTCATCGGGGAGCTGTTTTTT
CASGLYPGQGFIGELFF
>TRBV3-1/TRBV3-2|.|TRBJ2-1|.
TGTGCCAGCAGCTCCCACCCCAATGAGCAGTTCTTC
CASSSHPNEQFF
>TRBV7-8|.|TRBJ1-3|TRBD1
TGTGCCAGCAGCTTAGAGGAGACAGGGCGAAACACCATATATTTT
CASSLEETGRNTIYF
>TRBV6-1|.|TRBJ2-3|.
TGTGCCAGCAGTGAAAGGTCGGTCACGCAGTATTTT
CASSERSVTQYF
>TRBV27|.|TRBJ1-6|.
TGTGCCAGCAGTCCCCGCCGCGGGGGGGGTTCACCCCTCCACTTT
CASSPRRGGGSPLHF
>TRBV6-6|.|TRBJ2-2|.
TGTGCCAGCAACGGACAGAGGTCGAACACCGGGGAGCTGTTTTTT
CASNGQRSNTGELFF
>TRBV29-1|.|TRBJ1-2|.
TGCAGCGTTGAGGCCAGCTCCTATGGCTACACCTTC
CSVEASSYGYTF
>TRBV5-4|.|TRBJ2-7|TRBD2
TGTGCCAGCAGCTTGGATGCGGGGGGGCCGAGGGAGCAGTACTTC
CASSLDAGGPREQYF
>TRBV6-5|.|TRBJ2-7|.
TGTGCCAGCAGTTACGGTGGGGGAAACTCCTACGAGCAGTACTTC
CASSYGGGNSYEQYF
>TRBV9|.|TRBJ2-3|.
TGTGCCAGCAGCGTCGGTGGTGGAGATACGCAGTATTTT
CASSVGGGDTQYF
>TRBV9|once|TRBJ1-1|.
TGTGCCAGCAGCGTAGAAGGGAAGGGGCTGAGCACTGAAGCTTTCTTT
CASSVEGKGLSTEAFF
>TRBV18|.|TRBJ2-1|.
TGTGCCAGTCACCGACCCCCCGGGGGTACCTACAATGAGCAGTTCTTC
CASHRPPGGTYNEQFF
>TRBV6-2/TRBV6-3|.|TRBJ2-2|.
TGTGCCAGCAGTTACCAGGGAAGGAGGAGTAACGGGGAGCTGTTTTTT
CASSYQGRRSNGELFF
>TRBV6-2/TRBV6-3|.|TRBJ1-4|.
TGTGCCAGCAGTTACCGGGAACTTTGGGCTAATGAAAAACTGTTTTTT
CASSYRELWANEKLFF
>TRBV5-1|.|TRBJ2-1|TRBD1
TGCGCCAGCAGCTTCACAGGGGCAACCTACAATGAGCAGTTCTTC
CASSFTGATYNEQFF
>TRBV3-1/TRBV3-2|few|TRBJ1-2|.
TGTGCCAGCAGCCCCGACAGCTCCTATGGCTACACCTTC
CASSPDSSYGYTF
>TRBV10-2|.|TRBJ2-2|.
TGCGCCAGCAGTGCGGAAGTCGGGAACGGGGAGCTGTTTTTT
CASSAEVGNGELFF
>TRBV6-4|.|TRBJ2-1|.
TGTGCCAGCAGTGACTCGGAGGCCACCTACAATGAGCAGTTCTTC
CASSDSEATYNEQFF
>TRBV19|.|TRBJ1-3|.
TGTGCCAGTAGTTCCCGACAGGTTGTTGGCACCATATATTTT
CASSSRQVVGTIYF
>TRBV6-5|.|TRBJ1-1|.
TGTGCCAGCAGTTCTGGGTCCTCGAACACTGAAGCTTTCTTT
CASSSGSSNTEAFF
>TRBV6-6|.|TRBJ2-2|TRBD2
TGTGCCAGCAGTAATAGCGGGGGGGGAACCGGGGAGCTGTTTTTT
CASSNSGGGTGELFF
>TRBV19|.|TRBJ1-5|.
TGTGCCAGTAGTAAGCAGGGGACGTATCAGCCCCAGCATTTT
CASSKQGTYQPQHF
>TRBV5-1|.|TRBJ1-2|.
TGCGCCAGCAGCCTTGGTCAGGGACCCCATGGCTACACCTTC
CASSLGQGPHGYTF
>TRBV11-2|.|TRBJ1-1|TRBD1
TGTGCCAGCAGGGGACAGGGGAGCACTGAAGCTTTCTTT
CASRGQGSTEAFF
>TRBV6-1|.|TRBJ1-1|TRBD1
TGTGCCAGCAGTGAAAGGGCAGGGGGAAGATATAGCACTGAAGCTTTCTTT
CASSERAGGRYSTEAFF
>TRBV6-5|.|TRBJ1-6|.
TGTGCCAGCAGTTTTCCGCGGGCATCAGGTTCACCCCTCCACTTT
CASSFPRASGSPLHF
>TRBV18|.|TRBJ1-4|TRBD1
TGTGCCAGCTCAACAGGACAGGGGGAAAAACTGTTTTTT
CASSTGQGEKLFF
>TRBV5-5|.|TRBJ2-6|.
TGTGCCAGCAGCACTTCCGGGACCCAGGTTGGGGCCAACGTCCTGACTTTC
CASSTSGTQVGANVLTF
>TRBV7-9|once|TRBJ1-4|TRBD1
TGTGCCAGCAGCTGGACAGGGCGAAGCGAAAAACTGTTTTTT
CASSWTGRSEKLFF